This passage covers 27 T cell receptor beta chains from one sample sequenced in a study of read filtering for tumor transcriptome and immune sequencing. From roughly 390 ng of RNA, a library with molecular barcoded alpha/delta and beta/gamma adaptors was made. TCRdb independently ran MiXCR on the reads; one entry per CDR3 protein. The sample carries tens of thousands of distinct CDR3 sequences, 12% recorded once. Specimen: a population of CD138-negative cells sorted from bone marrow. The source of these receptors is a donor at least 40 years old with multiple myeloma.

About this clonotype: A clone one base away is much larger, so this may be a read error. V is TRBV11-3 and J is TRBJ2-5; 13 bases line up with TRBD2. CDR3 size: 14 residues. Germline CDR1 and CDR2: SGHNT and YENEEA. The CDR3 DNA follows: TGTGCCAGCAGCCCCGGACTAGCGGGAGAGTCCCAGTACTTC. Its protein product is CASSPGLAGESQYF.

This clonotype was seen many times. V usage is TRBV4-3 and J usage is TRBJ2-1; 9 bases are a match to TRBD2. The CDR3 runs 15 residues. The J segment lost 3 bases and the V segment lost 0 bases, leaving 0 bases of the junction unmatched. Germline V gives CDR1 LGHNA, CDR2 YSLEER. The CDR3 protein is CASSQDSGSYNEQFF. Here the CDR3 DNA reads TGCGCCAGCAGCCAAGATAGCGGGAGCTACAATGAGCAGTTCTTC.

This clonotype was recorded many times. This chain's CDR3 is CASTLGGFTGELFF. The CDR3 nucleotides read TGTGCCAGCACCCTGGGGGGATTCACCGGGGAGCTGTTTTTT. The chain couples TRBV28 to TRBJ2-2, with a tentative D call TRBD2 (6 bases). Trimming took off 7 bases at V and 4 bases at J, with 13 bases between the two ends. Germline V gene sequence: CDR1 MDHEN, CDR2 SYDVKM. This CDR3 region has 14 residues.

This clonotype was seen ten or more times. The J gene is TRBJ2-7, the V gene TRBV20-1; 7 nucleotides match TRBD2. The CDR3 consists of 11 residues. Germline V gene data show CDR1 as DFQATT and CDR2 as SNEGSKA (reference sequence). V was clipped by 5 bases and J by 6 bases; unmatched bases: 4. CDR3 sequence (DNA): TGCAGTGCTTCTTCGGGAGGCGAGCAGTACTTC. It encodes CSASSGGEQYF.

Ten or more counts support this clonotype. The CDR3 DNA reads TGTGCCAGCAGCCTACTAGCGGGAGTGGAAGAGACCCAGTACTTC. Translating gives CASSLLAGVEETQYF. The chain links TRBV3-1 to TRBJ2-5; TRBD2 matches 11 bases. This CDR3 is built from 15 residues. The V segment lost 4 bases and the J segment 3 bases; nucleotides outside the gene matches: 4. Germline CDR1 and CDR2: LGHDT and YNNKEL (reference sequence).

This clonotype has ten or more counts. The chain uses TRBV29-1 and TRBJ2-1; no definite D call. CDR3 length: 14 amino acids. Trimming stripped 1 base from V and 2 bases from J, with 9 bases between. Germline V gene sequence: CDR1 SQVTM, CDR2 ANQGSEA. CDR3 region: CSVEGLRAYNEQFF. For the CDR3, the DNA is TGCAGCGTTGAAGGGCTACGAGCCTACAATGAGCAGTTCTTC.

This clonotype was picked up many times. The chain joins TRBV6-1 to TRBJ1-5; 7 bases line up with TRBD1. CDR1 and CDR2 (germline): MNHNS, SASEGT. Unmatched junction bases numbered 3, after V lost 4 bases and J lost 6 bases. There are 13 residues in the CDR3. The DNA of the CDR3 is TGTGCCAGCAGTGGTGACAGGGTTCAGCCCCAGCATTTT. Translated: CASSGDRVQPQHF.

At least ten counts were recorded for this clonotype. The CDR3 nucleotides are TGCAGTGCTAGCCCCCCGACACGGACCGAGCAGTACTTC. Translated, it gives CSASPPTRTEQYF. The V and J genes are TRBV20-1 and TRBJ2-7; D ambiguous. Germline V lookup: CDR1 DFQATT, CDR2 SNEGSKA (reference sequence). CDR3 size: 13 residues. Trimming took off 3 bases at V and 6 bases at J, with 15 bases between the two ends.

This clonotype was found many times. The chain joins TRBV4-3 to TRBJ1-4; D gene ambiguous. Trimming pared 1 base from V and 1 base from J, leaving 7 bases between. The germline V gene has CDR1 LGHNA and CDR2 YSLEER. The CDR3 runs to 15 residues. The CDR3 nucleotides are TGCGCCAGCAGCCAAGGACGGGGAACTAATGAAAAACTGTTTTTT. Translation gives CASSQGRGTNEKLFF.

This clonotype was observed at least ten times. The chain has TRBV7-2 and TRBJ2-2; TRBD2 aligns across 10 bases. Germline-derived CDR1 and CDR2 are SGHTA and FQGNSA. CDR3 length: 17 amino acids. The ends lost 1 base at V and 7 bases at J; junction bases unmatched: 9. This chain's CDR3 is CASSLEGLAGAVGELFF. The CDR3 DNA is TGTGCCAGCAGCTTAGAGGGCCTAGCGGGAGCCGTCGGGGAGCTGTTTTTT.

This clonotype was observed many times. This chain links TRBV4-1 with TRBJ1-5; a possible D gene is TRBD1 (6 bases). The CDR3 runs 14 residues. Germline loops: CDR1 MGHRA, CDR2 YSYEKL. Trimming stripped 1 base from V and 5 bases from J, with 9 bases between. The CDR3 DNA reads as TGCGCCAGCAGCCAAGCCAGGGGTCATCAGCCCCAGCATTTT. Its protein is CASSQARGHQPQHF.

J is TRBJ2-7 and V is TRBV20-1; the match to TRBD2 covers 9 bases. CDR1 DFQATT and CDR2 SNEGSKA come from the germline V gene (reference sequence). This CDR3 has 15 residues. V lost 0 bases, J lost 4 bases, and 7 bases stayed unmatched. The chain's CDR3 is CSARDPLAGRYEQYF. For the CDR3, the DNA is TGCAGTGCTAGAGATCCACTAGCGGGTCGGTACGAGCAGTACTTC.

This clonotype was found many times. The V and J genes are TRBV5-5 and TRBJ2-2; D not certain. The length of the CDR3 is 17 residues. The V gene's germline CDR1 is SGHKS and CDR2 YYEKEE (reference sequence). V was trimmed by 0 bases and J by 0 bases, leaving 12 bases between them. The CDR3 here is CASSLDLYQTNTGELFF. The CDR3 coding sequence is TGTGCCAGCAGCTTGGACCTCTATCAAACGAACACCGGGGAGCTGTTTTTT.

This clonotype has a count of ten or more. The chain recombines TRBV4-1 with TRBJ1-4; D possibly corresponds to TRBD1 (5 bases). V was pared by 0 bases and J by 8 bases, with 13 bases between. This CDR3 has 15 amino acids. Germline lookup yields CDR1 MGHRA and CDR2 YSYEKL. The CDR3 is CASSQDWGNNEKLFF. DNA for the CDR3: TGCGCCAGCAGCCAAGATTGGGGGAATAACGAAAAACTGTTTTTT.

This clonotype was observed many times. The J gene is TRBJ2-7, the V gene TRBV7-9; TRBD2 matches at 10 bases. After removal of 5 bases from V and 7 bases from J, the junction contained 8 bases not matched to a gene. The CDR3 totals 14 residues. CDR1 is SEHNR and CDR2 is FQNEAQ in the germline V gene (reference sequence). CDR3 protein: CASSPSGRTGEQYF. The CDR3, as DNA: TGTGCCAGCAGCCCTAGCGGGAGAACGGGAGAGCAGTACTTC.

Notes on this clonotype: One base separates it from a far larger clone, so it is likely a read error. The rearrangement links TRBV4-1 to TRBJ2-1; no reliable D call. The germline V gene has CDR1 MGHRA and CDR2 YSYEKL. V was clipped by 3 bases and J by 6 bases, with 12 bases between them. This CDR3 contains 14 residues. This CDR3 is CASSHTATTNEQFF. The CDR3 coding sequence is TGCGCCAGCAGCCATACCGCAACTACCAATGAGCAGTTCTTC.

Only a few counts were recorded for this clonotype. A read error is possible here, since a much larger clone lies one base away. V is TRBV28 and J is TRBJ1-1, with D tentatively TRBD1 (5 bases). Germline values: CDR1 MDHEN, CDR2 SYDVKM. The CDR3 has 15 residues. V was cut by 7 bases and J by 4 bases, with 19 bases left in between. The CDR3 protein is CASNRQGSVGTEAFF. In nucleotides, the CDR3 is TGTGCCAGCAATCGTCAGGGATCTGTTGGCACTGAAGCTTTCTTT.

This clonotype was observed many times. This chain connects TRBV27 to TRBJ2-3; 9 bases are shared with TRBD1. The CDR3 has 15 residues. J lost 4 bases, V lost 5 bases, and 7 bases had no gene match. Germline CDR1 MNHEY, CDR2 SMNVEV (reference sequence). The CDR3 region is CASSTGQGRSDTQYF. The CDR3 bases are TGTGCCAGCAGTACAGGACAGGGGAGATCAGATACGCAGTATTTT.

This clonotype was counted at least ten times. This chain joins TRBV6-6 and TRBJ1-1; D ambiguous. The V and J ends lost 8 bases and 1 base respectively, with 14 bases between them. Per germline, CDR1 MNHNY and CDR2 SVGAGI (reference sequence). The CDR3 has 14 residues. CDR3: CASRPPEGNTEAFF. The DNA for the CDR3 is TGTGCCAGCCGACCCCCGGAGGGGAACACTGAAGCTTTCTTT.

This clonotype came up many times. J is TRBJ2-1 and V is TRBV10-3, with D possibly matching TRBD1 (6 bases). V lost 5 bases, J lost 2 bases, and 10 bases lay in between. Germline CDR1 is ENHRY and CDR2 is SYGVKD. This CDR3 region has 14 residues. The CDR3 DNA reads TGTGCCATCAGTAAGGGGGAAACCTACAATGAGCAGTTCTTC. Protein sequence: CAISKGETYNEQFF.

Many counts were recorded for this clonotype. The CDR3 spells CATEQNSGNTIYF. CDR3 nucleotide sequence: TGTGCCACCGAACAGAACTCTGGAAACACCATATATTTT. The rearrangement links TRBV19 to TRBJ1-3; no firm D call. CDR1 is LNHDA, CDR2 SQIVND, per germline (reference sequence). The CDR3 is 13 residues long. Trimming cost V 10 bases and J 0 bases, with 10 bases left between them. Looking up the rest from reference TRBV19 and TRBJ1-3 gives the full variable domain: DGGITQSPKYLFRKEGQNVTLSCEQNLNHDAMYWYRQDPGQGLRLIYYSQIVNDFQKGDIAEGYSVSREKKESFPLTVTSAQKNPTAFYLCATEQNSGNTIYFGEGSWLTVV.

This clonotype was recorded many times. The chain carries TRBV7-9 and TRBJ2-5, with D possibly matching TRBD2 (5 bases). V was shortened by 3 bases and J by 1 base, with 9 bases between the two germline ends. This CDR3 region has 14 residues. Germline V gene data show CDR1 as SEHNR and CDR2 as FQNEAQ (reference sequence). Here the CDR3 DNA reads TGTGCCAGCAGCTTGAACGGGATCCAAGAGACCCAGTACTTC. Its translation is CASSLNGIQETQYF.

This clonotype was detected many times. The junction and the germline gene differ at one end; a read error may be behind it. This chain uses TRBV4-2 with TRBJ2-2; possibly TRBD2 for D (5 bases). Germline CDR1 and CDR2: LGHNA and YNFKEQ. The CDR3 covers 16 residues. DNA of the CDR3: TGCGCCAGCAGCCAACAACCGGAGGTACTTACCGGGGAGCTGTTTTTT. Translating gives CASSQQPEVLTGELFF.

This clonotype appeared many times. The CDR3 sequence is CASSSTSGGFYEQYF. In DNA form, the CDR3 reads TGTGCCAGCAGCAGTACTAGCGGAGGATTCTACGAGCAGTACTTC. This chain connects TRBV5-4 to TRBJ2-7, with 8 bases aligning to TRBD2. The germline gives CDR1 SGHNT, CDR2 YYREEE (reference sequence). This CDR3 region has 15 residues. The ends lost 4 bases at V and 3 bases at J; junction bases unmatched: 9.

Ten or more counts support this clonotype. The genes are TRBV2 and TRBJ1-2; 9 nucleotides line up with TRBD1. Germline CDR1 SNHLY, CDR2 FYNNEI. This CDR3 has 14 amino acids. J was trimmed by 6 bases and V by 4 bases; bases with no gene match: 6. CDR3 bases: TGTGCCAGCAGTGCCTGGACAGGGGATAATGGCTACACCTTC. Amino acids: CASSAWTGDNGYTF.

V and J are TRBV5-1 and TRBJ2-3; TRBD2 is a possible D gene (5 bases). Per the germline V gene, CDR1 is SGHRS and CDR2 is YFSETQ. CDR3 length: 14 amino acids. Trimming shortened V by 2 bases and J by 5 bases, and 12 bases separated the two germline ends. CDR3: CASSLTGFQDTQYF. The CDR3 nucleotides are TGCGCCAGCAGCTTAACGGGGTTTCAAGATACGCAGTATTTT.

This clonotype was found many times. This chain links TRBV7-9 with TRBJ2-4; the D gene is possibly TRBD2 (5 bases). CDR1 is SEHNR, CDR2 FQNEAQ, per germline (reference sequence). The CDR3 length is 14 residues. V was cut by 4 bases and J by 0 bases, with 7 bases left in between. The CDR3 reads CASSSREAKNIQYF. The CDR3 coding sequence is TGTGCCAGCAGCTCCCGGGAAGCCAAAAACATTCAGTACTTC.